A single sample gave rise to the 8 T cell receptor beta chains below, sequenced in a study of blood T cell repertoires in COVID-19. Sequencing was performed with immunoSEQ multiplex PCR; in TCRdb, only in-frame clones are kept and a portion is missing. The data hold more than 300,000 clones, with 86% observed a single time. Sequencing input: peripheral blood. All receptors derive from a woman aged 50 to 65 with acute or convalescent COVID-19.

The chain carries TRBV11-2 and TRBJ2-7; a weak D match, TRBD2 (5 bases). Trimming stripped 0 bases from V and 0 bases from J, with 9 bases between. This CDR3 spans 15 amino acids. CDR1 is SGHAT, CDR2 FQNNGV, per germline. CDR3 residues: CASSLEAVSSYEQYF. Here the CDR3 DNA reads TGTGCCAGCAGCTTAGAAGCGGTAAGCTCCTACGAGCAGTACTTC.

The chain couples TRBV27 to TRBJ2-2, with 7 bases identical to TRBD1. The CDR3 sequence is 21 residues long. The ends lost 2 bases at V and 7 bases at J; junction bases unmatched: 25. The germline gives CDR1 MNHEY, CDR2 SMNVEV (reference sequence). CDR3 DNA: TGTGCCAGCAGTTTACGTTTTTTGGCATCGGCCAGGGGGTTTTTGTTCGGGGAGCTGTTTTTT. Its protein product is CASSLRFLASARGFLFGELFF.

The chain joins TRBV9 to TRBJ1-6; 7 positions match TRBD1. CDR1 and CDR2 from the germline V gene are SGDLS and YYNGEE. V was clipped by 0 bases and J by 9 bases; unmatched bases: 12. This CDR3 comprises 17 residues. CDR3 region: CASSVGVGGESGSPLHF. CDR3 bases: TGTGCCAGCAGCGTAGGGGTAGGGGGCGAATCGGGTTCACCCCTCCACTTT.

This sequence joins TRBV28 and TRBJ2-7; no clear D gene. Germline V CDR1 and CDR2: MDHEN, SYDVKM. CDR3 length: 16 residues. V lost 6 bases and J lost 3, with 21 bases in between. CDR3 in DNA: TGTGCCAGCAGACCCCCTTCCCCGGGTTACCTCTACGAGCAGTACTTC. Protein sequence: CASRPPSPGYLYEQYF. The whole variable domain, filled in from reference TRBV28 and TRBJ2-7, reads DVKVTQSSRYLVKRTGEKVFLECVQDMDHENMFWYRQDPGLGLRLIYFSYDVKMKEKGDIPEGYSVSREKKERFSLILESASTNQTSMYLCASRPPSPGYLYEQYFGPGTRLTVT.

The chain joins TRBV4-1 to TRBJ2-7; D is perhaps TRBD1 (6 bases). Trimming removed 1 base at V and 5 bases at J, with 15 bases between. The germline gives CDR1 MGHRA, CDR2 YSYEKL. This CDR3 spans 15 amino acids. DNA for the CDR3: TGCGCCAGCAGCCAAGTCGGGACACCCGCTGACGAGCAGTACTTC. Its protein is CASSQVGTPADEQYF.

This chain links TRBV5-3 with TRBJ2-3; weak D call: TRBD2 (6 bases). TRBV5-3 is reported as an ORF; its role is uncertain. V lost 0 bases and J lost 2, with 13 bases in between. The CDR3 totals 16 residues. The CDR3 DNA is TGTGCCAGAAGCTTGGCCCGCGGGGACCTCACAGATACGCAGTATTTT. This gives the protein CARSLARGDLTDTQYF.

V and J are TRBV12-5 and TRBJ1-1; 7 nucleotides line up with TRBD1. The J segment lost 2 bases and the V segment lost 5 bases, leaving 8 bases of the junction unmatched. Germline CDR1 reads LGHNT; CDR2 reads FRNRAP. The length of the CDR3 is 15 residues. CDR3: CASGMTGLGNTEAFF. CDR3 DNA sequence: TGTGCTAGTGGTATGACAGGGCTGGGCAACACTGAAGCTTTCTTT.

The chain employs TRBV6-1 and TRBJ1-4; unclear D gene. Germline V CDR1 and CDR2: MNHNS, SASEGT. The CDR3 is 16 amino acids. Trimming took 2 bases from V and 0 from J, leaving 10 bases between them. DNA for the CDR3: TGTGCCAGCAGTGAATCTCTTCCCTCAACTAATGAAAAACTGTTTTTT. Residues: CASSESLPSTNEKLFF.